These T cell receptor beta chains were read from a single sample in a study of blood T cell repertoires in COVID-19. Only in-frame clones appear in the TCRdb table, and some are missing; sequencing was by immunoSEQ multiplex PCR. The sample carries about 270,000 clones, around 89% recorded once. The material sequenced was PBMCs or T cells enriched from blood (not recorded which). The receptors originated from a young woman who had recovered from COVID-19. The CDR3 runs from the conserved cysteine through the conserved F or W. The D gene is left open where the match is weak. Not every row has a clone size; where given, it reads once, few, many or a size class.

>TRBJ1-1|TRBV14|-|-
CASSQSRSTEAFF
TGTGCCAGCAGCCAATCCCGGAGCACTGAAGCTTTCTTT
>TRBJ2-2|TRBV5-1|-|TRBD1
CASSLGQGSTFRTGELFF
TGCGCCAGCAGCTTGGGACAGGGTAGTACTTTTCGGACCGGGGAGCTGTTTTTT
>TRBJ1-6|TRBV5-5|-|-
CASSLDSFNSPLHF
TGTGCCAGCAGCCTGGACAGTTTTAATTCACCCCTCCACTTT
>TRBJ2-2|TRBV2|-|TRBD2
CASSVAGRGTGELFF
TGTGCCAGCAGTGTCGCAGGGAGGGGAACCGGGGAGCTGTTTTTT
>TRBJ1-1|TRBV4-1|-|-
CASSQMGAGTEAFF
TGCGCCAGCAGCCAAATGGGGGCGGGCACTGAAGCTTTCTTT
>TRBJ1-1|TRBV4-1|-|-
CASSQVWRGRDTEAFF
TGCGCCAGCAGCCAAGTATGGAGGGGACGTGACACTGAAGCTTTCTTT
>TRBJ1-2|TRBV9|-|TRBD1
CASSSTPGTGHGSYGYTF
TGTGCCAGCAGCTCGACTCCCGGGACAGGGCATGGGTCCTATGGCTACACCTTC
>TRBJ2-5|TRBV6-4|-|TRBD2
CASSAFHSHGGEETQYF
TGTGCCAGCAGTGCCTTCCATAGTCATGGGGGGGAAGAGACCCAGTACTTC
>TRBJ1-2|TRBV19|once|TRBD1
CASSPTPDRGRFYGYTF
TGTGCCAGTAGTCCCACTCCCGACAGGGGTCGATTCTATGGCTACACCTTC
>TRBJ1-4|TRBV19|-|TRBD1
CASSHGTGGEKLFF
TGTGCCAGTAGCCACGGGACAGGCGGGGAAAAACTGTTTTTT
>TRBJ2-2|TRBV15|-|-
CATSRDGVGELFF
TGTGCCACCAGCAGAGATGGAGTCGGGGAGCTGTTTTTT
>TRBJ1-4|TRBV7-6|once|-
CASSLSESSEKLFF
TGTGCCAGCAGCTTATCGGAGTCAAGTGAAAAACTGTTTTTT
>TRBJ1-5|TRBV10-3|-|-
CAISEFLNPRTHSNQPQHF
TGTGCCATCAGTGAGTTCCTAAATCCGAGAACTCATAGCAATCAGCCCCAGCATTTT
>TRBJ1-2|TRBV23-1|-|-
CASSQSIRVWGYTF
TGCGCCAGCAGTCAATCGATCAGGGTATGGGGCTACACCTTC
>TRBJ1-4|TRBV6-2/TRBV6-3|few|-
CASSSSYEKLFF
TGTGCCAGCAGTTCGTCTTATGAAAAACTGTTTTTT
>TRBJ1-2|TRBV29-1|-|TRBD1
CSVEGGTGYGYTF
TGCAGCGTTGAAGGAGGGACAGGGTATGGCTACACCTTC
>TRBJ1-2|TRBV6-5|once|-
CASSMSGYGYTF
TGTGCCAGCTCAATGTCGGGCTATGGCTACACCTTC
>TRBJ2-3|TRBV5-1|-|TRBD2
CASSPPAGGGDTQYF
TGCGCCAGCAGCCCCCCGGCGGGGGGAGGAGATACGCAGTATTTT
>TRBJ2-7|TRBV2|-|TRBD1
CASSGSDRVDYEQYF
TGTGCCAGCAGTGGCTCCGACAGGGTGGACTACGAGCAGTACTTC
>TRBJ2-3|TRBV19|-|-
CASSISRVSTDTQYF
TGTGCCAGTAGTATAAGCAGGGTTAGCACAGATACGCAGTATTTT
>TRBJ2-5|TRBV5-4|-|-
CASSLGADQETQYF
TGTGCCAGCAGCTTGGGAGCCGATCAAGAGACCCAGTACTTC
>TRBJ2-3|TRBV6-2/TRBV6-3|-|TRBD1
CASSDRQGTDTQYF
TGTGCCAGCAGTGACAGACAGGGTACAGATACGCAGTATTTT
>TRBJ2-3|TRBV6-2/TRBV6-3|-|-
CASSSGARYWDTQYF
TGTGCCAGCAGTTCTGGGGCTAGGTATTGGGATACGCAGTATTTT
>TRBJ2-7|TRBV5-6|-|TRBD1
CASSPPGQGYEQYF
TGTGCCAGCAGCCCCCCGGGACAGGGTTACGAGCAGTACTTC
>TRBJ2-7|TRBV9|-|-
CASSATGGYSYEQYF
TGTGCCAGCAGCGCGACAGGCGGATACTCCTACGAGCAGTACTTC
>TRBJ1-3|TRBV3-1/TRBV3-2|-|TRBD1
CASSFGTADSGNTIYF
TGTGCCAGCAGCTTTGGGACAGCCGACTCTGGAAACACCATATATTTT
>TRBJ2-1|TRBV7-2|-|TRBD1
CASSRPPQGISYNEQFF
TGTGCCAGCAGCAGGCCCCCACAGGGGATTTCCTACAATGAGCAGTTCTTC
>TRBJ2-3|TRBV5-6|-|TRBD2
CASSSGSLAGGRDTQYF
TGTGCCAGCAGCTCGGGTTCACTAGCGGGGGGGCGAGATACGCAGTATTTT
>TRBJ1-1|TRBV20-1|-|-
CSAGGNTEAFF
TGCAGTGCCGGGGGGAACACTGAAGCTTTCTTT
>TRBJ2-7|TRBV27|-|-
CATRSGRSSYEQYF
TGTGCCACCAGGTCGGGGAGGAGCTCCTACGAGCAGTACTTC
>TRBJ2-1|TRBV5-6|-|TRBD1
CASSLTGTGNNEQFF
TGTGCCAGCAGCTTAACCGGGACAGGTAACAATGAGCAGTTCTTC
>TRBJ1-6|TRBV6-4|-|-
CASSATYNSPLHF
TGTGCCAGCAGTGCGACTTATAATTCACCCCTCCACTTT
>TRBJ2-7|TRBV11-3|once|-
CASSLGGTGEQYF
TGTGCCAGCAGCTTAGGAGGTACAGGCGAGCAGTACTTC
>TRBJ2-7|TRBV6-1|-|-
CASSEPGGGNYEQYF
TGTGCCAGCAGTGAGCCCGGCGGGGGCAATTACGAGCAGTACTTC
>TRBJ2-1|TRBV13|-|TRBD2
CASSGGLENYNEQFF
TGTGCCAGCAGCGGGGGACTAGAGAACTACAATGAGCAGTTCTTC
>TRBJ1-5|TRBV23-1|-|TRBD1
CASSPDRGRSNQPQHF
TGCGCCAGCAGTCCGGACAGGGGGCGAAGCAATCAGCCCCAGCATTTT
>TRBJ2-7|TRBV9|-|TRBD1
CASSPDRDRDYEQYF
TGTGCCAGCAGCCCCGACCGGGACAGGGATTACGAGCAGTACTTC
>TRBJ1-4|TRBV5-1|-|TRBD1
CASSPGQGLEKLFF
TGCGCCAGCAGTCCGGGACAGGGACTTGAAAAACTGTTTTTT
>TRBJ2-5|TRBV2|-|-
CASSRETQYF
TGTGCCAGCAGTCGAGAGACCCAGTACTTC